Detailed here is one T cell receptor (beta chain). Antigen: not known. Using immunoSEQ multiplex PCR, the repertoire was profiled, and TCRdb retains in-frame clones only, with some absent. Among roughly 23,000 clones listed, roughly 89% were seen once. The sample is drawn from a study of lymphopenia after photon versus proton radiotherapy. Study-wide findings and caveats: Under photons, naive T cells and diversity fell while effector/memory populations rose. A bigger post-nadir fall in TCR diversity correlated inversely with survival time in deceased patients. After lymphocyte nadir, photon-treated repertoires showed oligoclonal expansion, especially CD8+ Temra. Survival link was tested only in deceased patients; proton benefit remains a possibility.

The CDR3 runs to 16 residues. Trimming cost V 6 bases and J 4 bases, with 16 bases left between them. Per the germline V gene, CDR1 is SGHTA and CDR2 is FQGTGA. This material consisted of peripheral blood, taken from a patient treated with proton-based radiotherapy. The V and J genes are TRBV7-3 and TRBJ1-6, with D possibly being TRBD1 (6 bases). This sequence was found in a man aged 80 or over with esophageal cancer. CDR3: CASSRTGSGYNSPLHF. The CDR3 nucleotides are TGTGCCAGCAGTCGTACAGGGTCGGGATATAATTCACCCCTCCACTTT.